This T cell receptor (beta chain) was identified in a study of blood T cell repertoires in COVID-19. Across the whole study: Spain, Italy and the United States supplied samples that represented acute and convalescent COVID-19. PBMCs, B-cell-depleted T cells, or T cells were the source of the cDNA or gDNA that made up the material.

Seattle researchers signed up patients amid active infection and tracked them longitudinally. V was trimmed by 4 bases and J by 8 bases, leaving 6 bases between them. The CDR3 loop spans 12 amino acids. CDR1 is MDHEN and CDR2 is SYDVKM in the germline V gene. Under the authors' procedure: Estimates of nucleated cell counts were drawn from the amplification of reference gene primers. Assay used: immunoSEQ multiplex PCR; TCRdb lists only in-frame clones, some missing. The V and J calls and clone size come from that table; D and trimming were worked out from the DNA. The table lists approximately 180,000 clones, approximately 81% of them singletons. This clone was seen only a few times.

This receptor was obtained from a person aged 70 to 85 with COVID-19, enrolled during active disease. This chain uses TRBV28 with TRBJ1-6; D ambiguous. Sequenced material: peripheral blood. The CDR3 DNA reads TGTGCCAGCAGTTCCGGGGATTCACCCCTCCACTTT. Translation gives CASSSGDSPLHF. The full variable domain, in which reference TRBV28 and TRBJ1-6 provide the parts outside the CDR3, is DVKVTQSSRYLVKRTGEKVFLECVQDMDHENMFWYRQDPGLGLRLIYFSYDVKMKEKGDIPEGYSVSREKKERFSLILESASTNQTSMYLCASSSGDSPLHFGNGTRLTVT.